These 26 T cell receptor beta chains came from one sample sequenced in a study of T-cell reconstitution after alpha-beta-depleted transplantation in children. Preparing the TCRbeta library involved the use of unique molecular identifiers. MiXCR, applied by TCRdb to the PCR reads, yields one record per CDR3 protein. Of about 610,000 distinct CDR3 sequences in the sample, roughly a tenth are singletons; the top ten hold 3.5% to 5%. Sample: PBMCs from the stem cell graft donor, taken from the stem cell graft. These receptors all come from a human donor who donated a stem cell graft to a child with acute myeloid leukemia.

This rearrangement joins TRBV20-1 to TRBJ2-1; 12 nucleotides match TRBD2. CDR1 and CDR2 (germline): DFQATT, SNEGSKA (reference sequence). V lost 8 bases to trimming and J lost 0 bases; unmatched junction nucleotides: 8. CDR3 length: 16 amino acids. In DNA form, the CDR3 reads TGCAGTCAGACTAGCGGGAGTGAGAGCTCCTACAATGAGCAGTTCTTC. It is translated as CSQTSGSESSYNEQFF.

This chain connects TRBV30 to TRBJ2-2; D remains ambiguous. The CDR3 runs to 14 residues. Between the trimmed V and J ends, which lost 0 bases and 0 bases, there was a span of 5 bases. Germline V gives CDR1 GTSNPN, CDR2 SVGIG (reference sequence). CDR3 sequence: CAWSVVANTGELFF. For the CDR3, the DNA is TGTGCCTGGAGTGTAGTCGCGAACACCGGGGAGCTGTTTTTT.

This clonotype was seen repeatedly, ten times or more. The genes are TRBV29-1 and TRBJ2-1; TRBD1 agrees at 8 bases. The ends lost 4 bases at V and 7 bases at J; junction bases unmatched: 6. Germline values: CDR1 SQVTM, CDR2 ANQGSEA. This CDR3 contains 13 residues. CDR3 nucleotide sequence: TGCAGCGTTGCAACGGACAGGGTAAATGAGCAGTTCTTC. It yields the protein CSVATDRVNEQFF.

There are many counts of this clonotype. This chain uses TRBV12-3 or TRBV12-4 with TRBJ1-1, with D hard to call. The CDR3 has 13 residues. V gave up 7 bases and J gave up 0 bases, with 9 bases separating them. The CDR3 here is CASTLSVNTEAFF. DNA for the CDR3: TGTGCCAGCACCCTTTCAGTGAACACTGAAGCTTTCTTT.

This clonotype was recorded a few times. The chain combines TRBV30 with TRBJ1-1; D uncertain. Germline values: CDR1 GTSNPN, CDR2 SVGIG (reference sequence). V was clipped by 4 bases and J by 1 base, with 10 bases between them. The CDR3 has 13 amino acids. The CDR3 region is CAWTLWGNTEAFF. CDR3 nucleotides: TGTGCCTGGACTCTGTGGGGGAACACTGAAGCTTTCTTT. Together with reference TRBV30 and TRBJ1-1, the CDR3 gives the full variable domain: SQTIHQWPATLVQPVGSPLSLECTVEGTSNPNLYWYRQAAGRGLQLLFYSVGIGQISSEVPQNLSASRPQDRQFILSSKKLLLSDSGFYLCAWTLWGNTEAFFGQGTRLTVV.

CDR3: CASSQRGTGQLEYNEQFF. The CDR3 bases are TGCGCCAGCAGCCAGAGGGGCACAGGCCAGTTAGAATACAATGAGCAGTTCTTC. The chain uses TRBV4-1 and TRBJ2-1, with D tentatively TRBD1 or TRBD2 (5 bases each). This CDR3 is built from 18 residues. V was pared by 3 bases and J by 4 bases, with 22 bases between. Per the germline V gene, CDR1 is MGHRA and CDR2 is YSYEKL.

This clonotype was counted between two and nine times. This chain uses TRBV30 with TRBJ2-7; the D call may be TRBD1 or TRBD2 (5 bases each). V lost 0 bases and J lost 2, with 11 bases in between. CDR1 and CDR2 (germline): GTSNPN, SVGIG (reference sequence). The CDR3 spans 14 residues. Here the CDR3 reads CAWSVETAAYEQYF. CDR3 nucleotide sequence: TGTGCCTGGAGTGTAGAGACAGCGGCCTACGAGCAGTACTTC.

At least ten counts were recorded for this clonotype. J is TRBJ2-2 and V is TRBV29-1; 11 nucleotides line up with TRBD1. Per the germline V gene, CDR1 is SQVTM and CDR2 is ANQGSEA. The CDR3 is made up of 13 amino acids. V lost 7 bases and J lost 5; bases outside the gene matches: 3. The CDR3 loop reads CSAGTGGTGELFF. In nucleotides, the CDR3 is TGCAGCGCCGGGACAGGGGGTACCGGGGAGCTGTTTTTT.

This chain connects TRBV7-9 to TRBJ2-5; 7 bases are a match to TRBD1. CDR3 length: 13 amino acids. Germline CDR1 reads SEHNR; CDR2 reads FQNEAQ (reference sequence). The J segment lost 5 bases and the V segment lost 5 bases, leaving 5 bases of the junction unmatched. Here the CDR3 reads CASSPTGLETQYF. CDR3 bases: TGTGCCAGCAGCCCGACAGGGCTGGAGACCCAGTACTTC. Filled out from reference TRBV7-9 and TRBJ2-5, the complete variable domain reads DTGVSQNPRHKITKRGQNVTFRCDPISEHNRLYWYRQTLGQGPEFLTYFQNEAQLEKSRLLSDRFSAERPKGSFSTLEIQRTEQGDSAMYLCASSPTGLETQYFGPGTRLLVL.

The chain joins TRBV6-2 or TRBV6-3 to TRBJ1-1; TRBD1 matches at 7 bases. This CDR3 contains 15 residues. Germline loops: CDR1 MNHEY, CDR2 SVGEGT. V lost 5 bases and J lost 2; bases outside the gene matches: 8. The CDR3 protein is CASSPWTGINTEAFF. The CDR3 DNA is TGTGCCAGCAGTCCATGGACAGGAATCAACACTGAAGCTTTCTTT.

The CDR3 spells CASSLDRTSGWGSYNEQFF. The CDR3, as DNA: TGTGCCAGCAGCTTAGATCGCACTAGCGGGTGGGGCTCCTACAATGAGCAGTTCTTC. The J gene is TRBJ2-1, the V gene TRBV11-2, with 9 bases lining up with TRBD2. Germline CDR1 and CDR2: SGHAT and FQNNGV. This CDR3 spans 19 amino acids. After removal of 0 bases from V and 0 bases from J, the junction contained 9 bases not matched to a gene.

This clonotype was detected a few times. The V and J genes are TRBV4-2 and TRBJ2-7; D is unclear. This CDR3 comprises 14 residues. The V and J ends lost 0 bases and 6 bases respectively, with 12 bases between them. The germline V gene encodes CDR1 LGHNA and CDR2 YNFKEQ. DNA for the CDR3: TGTGCCAGCAGCCAAGATCCCCGTTGGGGCGAGCAGTACTTC. Translation gives CASSQDPRWGEQYF.

This clonotype has just a few counts. This chain links TRBV12-3 or TRBV12-4 with TRBJ1-5, with D tentatively TRBD1 (6 bases). Trimming stripped 1 base from V and 5 bases from J, with 21 bases between. This CDR3 is 18 amino acids long. The CDR3 DNA is TGTGCCAGCAGTTTAGGGGGGTTTTGGACACAGGGCGATCAGCCCCAGCATTTT. Amino acids: CASSLGGFWTQGDQPQHF.

This clonotype was counted many times. This sequence joins TRBV24-1 and TRBJ2-3; maybe TRBD2 (6 bases). CDR3 size: 16 residues. From germline, CDR1 is KGHDR and CDR2 SFDVKD. The germline V and J ends were trimmed by 3 bases and 4 bases, with 16 bases remaining between them. The CDR3 region is CATSDPLAFGADTQYF. Written as DNA, the CDR3 is TGTGCCACCAGTGATCCACTAGCTTTCGGGGCAGATACGCAGTATTTT.

This sequence joins TRBV10-3 and TRBJ2-5; D gene ambiguous. Germline CDR1 is ENHRY and CDR2 is SYGVKD. The CDR3 is 13 residues long. Trimming left V 7 bases short and J 2 bases short, with 11 bases between. The CDR3: CAITRTAQETQYF. The CDR3 DNA is TGTGCCATCACTCGGACGGCTCAAGAGACCCAGTACTTC.

This sequence joins TRBV2 and TRBJ1-5, with 7 positions matching TRBD1. This CDR3 is built from 16 residues. Germline values: CDR1 SNHLY, CDR2 FYNNEI. The J segment lost 2 bases and the V segment lost 6 bases, leaving 10 bases of the junction unmatched. The CDR3 region has the DNA TGTGCCAGCAGGCAACAGGGGCGCGTCGGCAATCAGCCCCAGCATTTT. Protein product: CASRQQGRVGNQPQHF.

This clonotype came up a few times. The CDR3, as DNA: TGTGCCAGCAGCCAGGGACTAGCGGGACGAATGGATGAGCAGTTCTTC. Protein sequence: CASSQGLAGRMDEQFF. The rearrangement links TRBV7-3 to TRBJ2-1, with 13 bases fitting TRBD2. The CDR3 has 16 amino acids. The germline V gene has CDR1 SGHTA and CDR2 FQGTGA. The V and J ends lost 5 bases and 8 bases, in that order; junction bases with no gene match: 9.

The chain couples TRBV7-9 to TRBJ2-1, with TRBD2 identical over 13 bases. The V segment lost 4 bases and the J segment 6 bases; nucleotides outside the gene matches: 9. The CDR3 extends over 17 amino acids. CDR1 and CDR2 from the germline V gene are SEHNR and FQNEAQ (reference sequence). As DNA, the CDR3 is TGTGCCAGCAGCTCACCCATCCGGACTAGCGGGGGCAATGAGCAGTTCTTC. This gives the protein CASSSPIRTSGGNEQFF.

This chain links TRBV7-3 with TRBJ2-1; 7 bases match TRBD2. CDR1 is SGHTA, CDR2 FQGTGA, per germline. This CDR3 is built from 15 residues. Trimming at V came to 0 bases and at J to 7 bases, leaving 6 bases not matched to a gene. The CDR3 DNA sequence: TGTGCCAGCAGCTTAACCAGCGGGATAAAAAATGAGCAGTTCTTC. It translates to CASSLTSGIKNEQFF. The full variable domain, completed using reference TRBV7-3 and TRBJ2-1, is GAGVSQTPSNKVTEKGKYVELRCDPISGHTALYWYRQSLGQGPEFLIYFQGTGAADDSGLPNDRFFAVRPEGSVSTLKIQRTERGDSAVYLCASSLTSGIKNEQFFGPGTRLTVL.

The rearrangement uses TRBV27 and TRBJ2-3; 7 bases agree with TRBD1. The CDR3 has 14 amino acids. Unmatched junction bases numbered 4, after V lost 4 bases and J lost 3 bases. Germline V gene sequence: CDR1 MNHEY, CDR2 SMNVEV (reference sequence). Here the CDR3 DNA reads TGTGCCAGCAGTTGGGGACAGTTGACAGATACGCAGTATTTT. It codes for CASSWGQLTDTQYF.

This clonotype was picked up many times. The rearrangement uses TRBV12-3 or TRBV12-4 and TRBJ1-1, with D possibly matching TRBD1 (6 bases). Deletions cut 7 bases from V and 5 bases from J, with 11 bases between. This CDR3 is built from 12 residues. CDR3 DNA sequence: TGTGCCAGCAACAGGGCGGGTACTGAAGCTTTCTTT. This sequence encodes CASNRAGTEAFF.

In its sample, this clonotype was seen many times. The chain links TRBV6-1 to TRBJ2-5; TRBD2 matches 8 bases. This CDR3 spans 13 amino acids. Per the germline V gene, CDR1 is MNHNS and CDR2 is SASEGT. The DNA for the CDR3 is TGTGCTTCTGGCCCCGGGAGGGGAGAGACCCAGTACTTC. Its translation is CASGPGRGETQYF.

V is TRBV27 and J is TRBJ2-1, with 10 bases fitting TRBD2. This CDR3 is built from 16 residues. J gave up 6 bases and V 8 bases, and 13 bases lay outside the gene matches. The germline CDR1 and CDR2 sequences are MNHEY and SMNVEV (reference sequence). The chain's CDR3 is CASFQSGASGSNEQFF. CDR3 in DNA: TGTGCCAGCTTCCAATCTGGGGCTAGCGGGAGCAATGAGCAGTTCTTC.

The chain is built from TRBV7-2 and TRBJ2-5; TRBD2 might be the D (5 bases). CDR3 length: 15 amino acids. Trimming left V 5 bases short and J 5 bases short, with 18 bases between. Germline-derived CDR1 and CDR2 are SGHTA and FQGNSA. Written as DNA, the CDR3 is TGTGCCAGCAGCCCTAGCTGGTTTAGCGCTGAGACCCAGTACTTC. Encoded protein: CASSPSWFSAETQYF. Together with reference TRBV7-2 and TRBJ2-5, the CDR3 gives the full variable domain: GAGVSQSPSNKVTEKGKDVELRCDPISGHTALYWYRQSLGQGLEFLIYFQGNSAPDKSGLPSDRFSAERTGGSVSTLTIQRTQQEDSAVYLCASSPSWFSAETQYFGPGTRLLVL.

The chain couples TRBV28 to TRBJ1-2, with 7 bases matching TRBD1. The V gene end was trimmed by 7 bases and the J gene end by 3 bases; junction bases not matched to a gene: 14. This CDR3 has 16 residues. Per the germline V gene, CDR1 is MDHEN and CDR2 is SYDVKM. The CDR3 bases are TGTGCCAGCAACTCCCCGTTTCGACAGGGACACTATGGCTACACCTTC. This sequence encodes CASNSPFRQGHYGYTF.

The chain joins TRBV29-1 to TRBJ1-1; D possibly corresponds to TRBD1 (5 bases). Trimming left V 4 bases short and J 0 bases short, with 15 bases between. The CDR3 spans 15 residues. Germline CDR1 is SQVTM and CDR2 is ANQGSEA. CDR3 DNA: TGCAGCGTTGGTTTTCGGGACTTATTGAACACTGAAGCTTTCTTT. Protein product: CSVGFRDLLNTEAFF.